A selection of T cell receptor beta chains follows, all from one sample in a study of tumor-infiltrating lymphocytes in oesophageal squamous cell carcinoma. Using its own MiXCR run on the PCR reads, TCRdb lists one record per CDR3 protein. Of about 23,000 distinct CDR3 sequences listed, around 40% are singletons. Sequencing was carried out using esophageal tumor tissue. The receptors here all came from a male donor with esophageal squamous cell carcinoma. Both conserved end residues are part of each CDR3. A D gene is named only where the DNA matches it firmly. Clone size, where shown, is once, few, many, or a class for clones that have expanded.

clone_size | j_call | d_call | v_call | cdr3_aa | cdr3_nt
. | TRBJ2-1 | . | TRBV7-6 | CASSFVYGTHNEQFF | TGTGCCAGCAGCTTCGTGTACGGGACCCACAATGAGCAGTTCTTC
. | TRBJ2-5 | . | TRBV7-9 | CASSLTGSRAETQYF | TGTGCCAGCAGCTTAACAGGCTCTCGTGCAGAGACCCAGTACTTC
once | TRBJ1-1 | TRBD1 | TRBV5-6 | CASSPTGSSTEAFF | TGTGCCAGCAGCCCGACAGGGTCTAGCACTGAAGCTTTCTTT
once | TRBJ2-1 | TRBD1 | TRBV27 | CASTSGQYNEQFF | TGTGCCAGCACTTCGGGACAGTACAATGAGCAGTTCTTC
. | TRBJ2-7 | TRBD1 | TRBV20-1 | CSSNLWTGGLARVSSYEQYF | TGCAGTTCGAATCTATGGACAGGGGGCTTGGCTAGGGTGAGCTCCTACGAGCAGTACTTC
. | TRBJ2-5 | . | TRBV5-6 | CASSSPYGPETQYF | TGTGCCAGCAGCTCCCCTTACGGCCCAGAGACCCAGTACTTC
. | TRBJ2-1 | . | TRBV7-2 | CASSPWAVGGEQFF | TGTGCCAGCAGCCCCTGGGCGGTTGGTGGTGAGCAGTTCTTC
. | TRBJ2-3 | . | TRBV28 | CASSLPPNTDTQYF | TGTGCCAGCAGTTTGCCACCTAACACAGATACGCAGTATTTT
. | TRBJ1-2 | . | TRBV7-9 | CASSPMLGQLGYTF | TGTGCCAGCAGCCCGATGTTGGGACAATTGGGGTACACCTTC
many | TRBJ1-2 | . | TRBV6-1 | CASIPVWGGSEYYGYTF | TGTGCCAGCATCCCCGTTTGGGGGGGAAGTGAGTACTATGGCTACACCTTC
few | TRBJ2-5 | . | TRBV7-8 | CASSLATPGAQYF | TGTGCCAGCAGCTTAGCTACCCCCGGAGCCCAGTACTTC
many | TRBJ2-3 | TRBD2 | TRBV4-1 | CASSQASGVDTQYF | TGCGCCAGCAGCCAAGCTAGCGGGGTTGATACGCAGTATTTT
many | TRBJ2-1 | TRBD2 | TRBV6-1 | CASSEPGTQASGSYNEQFF | TGTGCCAGCAGCGAACCCGGGACCCAGGCTAGCGGGAGCTACAATGAGCAGTTCTTC
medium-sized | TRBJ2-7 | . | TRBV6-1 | CASTGMGPYEQYF | TGTGCCAGCACCGGAATGGGCCCCTACGAGCAGTACTTC
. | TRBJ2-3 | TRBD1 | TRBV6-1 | CASRGDRAYTDTQYF | TGTGCCAGCAGGGGAGACAGGGCGTACACAGATACGCAGTATTTT
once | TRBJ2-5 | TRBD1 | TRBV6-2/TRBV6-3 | CASSYAGTGGETQYF | TGTGCCAGCAGTTACGCCGGGACAGGGGGGGAGACCCAGTACTTC
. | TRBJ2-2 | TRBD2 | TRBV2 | CASRGLAPTGELFF | TGTGCCAGCAGGGGACTAGCGCCCACCGGGGAGCTGTTTTTT
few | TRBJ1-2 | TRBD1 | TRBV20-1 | CSARGSGQGDYTF | TGCAGTGCTAGAGGTTCGGGACAGGGGGACTACACCTTC
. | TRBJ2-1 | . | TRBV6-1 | CASSDRCGGDLTDTQFF | TGTGCCAGCAGTGATAGATGCGGCGGAGACCTCACAGATACGCAGTTCTTC
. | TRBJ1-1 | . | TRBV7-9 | CASSISGRNTEAFF | TGTGCCAGCTCAATAAGCGGTCGGAACACTGAAGCTTTCTTT
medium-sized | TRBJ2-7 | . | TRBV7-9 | CASSFPTSVGIFEQYF | TGTGCCAGCAGCTTCCCGACCTCCGTCGGAATTTTCGAGCAGTACTTC
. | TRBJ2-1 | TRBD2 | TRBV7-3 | CASSITGGSNEQFF | TGTGCCAGCAGCATTACCGGCGGGAGCAATGAGCAGTTCTTC
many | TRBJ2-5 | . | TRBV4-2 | CASSHPGETQYF | TGTGCCAGCAGCCATCCGGGAGAGACCCAGTACTTC
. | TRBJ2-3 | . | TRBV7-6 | CASSWTSARDTQYF | TGTGCCAGCAGCTGGACAAGTGCCCGCGATACGCAGTATTTT
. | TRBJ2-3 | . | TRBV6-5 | CASSEAAPGDSYNSPLHF | TGTGCCAGCAGTGAAGCAGCGCCGGGGGACTCCTATAATTCACCCCTCCACTTC
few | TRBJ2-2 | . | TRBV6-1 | CASSEAPDTGELFF | TGTGCCAGCAGTGAAGCTCCAGACACCGGGGAGCTGTTTTTT
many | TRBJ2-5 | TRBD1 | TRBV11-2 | CASSLLRTGEETQYF | TGTGCCAGCAGCTTACTCCGGACAGGGGAGGAGACCCAGTACTTC
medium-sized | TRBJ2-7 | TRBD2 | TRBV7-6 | CASSVGGGYEQYF | TGTGCCAGCAGCGTTGGGGGGGGTTACGAGCAGTACTTC